This T cell receptor beta chain was captured by sequencing in a study of a mutant IDH1 vaccine in newly diagnosed glioma. Study-wide background: The initiation of vaccination occurred 4-6 weeks after radiotherapy alone, or with temozolomide cycles. Visit V12 was at week 35; visit V13 was at week 47.

Time point described: week 35, safety follow-up. Vaccination used 300 ug of mutant IDH1 20-mer peptide per dose, with topical imiquimod. Concerning this clone itself: The antigen remains undetermined.

Libraries were prepared by immunoSEQ multiplex PCR; TCRdb keeps only in-frame clonotypes and omits some of them. The sample carries 69,000 or so clones, more than 85% recorded once. V was trimmed by 4 bases and J by 4 bases, leaving 13 bases between them. Germline CDR1 is GTSNPN and CDR2 is SVGIG (reference sequence). The CDR3 length is 14 residues. The V gene is TRBV30, the J gene TRBJ1-4; a possible D gene is TRBD1 (5 bases). This specimen consisted of PBMCs, obtained from a glioma patient whose treatment included an IDH1 peptide vaccine. The clonotype comes from a man aged 30-40 years with glioma. CDR3 amino acids: CAWNVGTFNEKLFF. DNA of the CDR3: TGTGCCTGGAATGTTGGGACCTTTAATGAAAAACTGTTTTTT.